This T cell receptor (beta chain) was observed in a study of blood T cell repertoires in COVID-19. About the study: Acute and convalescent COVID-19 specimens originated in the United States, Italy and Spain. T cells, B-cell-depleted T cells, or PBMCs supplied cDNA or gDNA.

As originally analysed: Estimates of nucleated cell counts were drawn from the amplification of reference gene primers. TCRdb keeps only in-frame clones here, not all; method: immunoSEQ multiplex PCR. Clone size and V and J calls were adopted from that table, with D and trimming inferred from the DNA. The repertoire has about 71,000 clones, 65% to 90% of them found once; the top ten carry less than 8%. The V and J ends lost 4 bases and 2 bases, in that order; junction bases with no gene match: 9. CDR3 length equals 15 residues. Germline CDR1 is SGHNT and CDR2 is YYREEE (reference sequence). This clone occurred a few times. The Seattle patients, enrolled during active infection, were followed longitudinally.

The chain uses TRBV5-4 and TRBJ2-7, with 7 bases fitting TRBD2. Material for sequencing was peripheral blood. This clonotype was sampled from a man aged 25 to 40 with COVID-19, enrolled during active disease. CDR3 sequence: CASSGETSSTYEQYF. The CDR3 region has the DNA TGTGCCAGCAGCGGAGAGACTAGCTCTACCTACGAGCAGTACTTC.